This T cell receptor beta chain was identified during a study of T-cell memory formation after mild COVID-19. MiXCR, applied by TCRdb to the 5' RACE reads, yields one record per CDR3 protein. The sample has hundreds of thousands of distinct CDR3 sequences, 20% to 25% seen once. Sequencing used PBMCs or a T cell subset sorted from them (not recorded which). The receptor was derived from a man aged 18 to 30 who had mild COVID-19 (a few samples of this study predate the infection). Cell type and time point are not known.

The CDR3 loop reads CASSLASGNIQYF. In DNA, the CDR3 is TGCGCCAGCAGCTTGGCCAGTGGTAACATTCAGTACTTC. The chain joins TRBV5-1 to TRBJ2-4; D gene uncertain. Per germline, CDR1 SGHRS and CDR2 YFSETQ. The V end lost 0 bases, the J end lost 7 bases, and 8 bases lay between the germline ends. The CDR3 spans 13 residues.